What follows describes a single TCR beta chain. What it recognizes is unknown. This specimen belongs to a study of OX40 agonist ivuxolimab in advanced cancers. Sequencing used immunoSEQ multiplex PCR; TCRdb keeps in-frame clones, though not all of them. The sample shows fewer than 40,000 clones, over 75% of them seen only once. Regarding the study as a whole: At 0.1 to 3.0 mg/kg and by week 6, CD4+ and CD8+ T cells in the blood had expanded clonally. Nonresponders included some who also had low normalized T-cell clonal expansion.

Germline V CDR1 and CDR2: MNHNS, SASEGT. The CDR3 has 12 residues. The ends were cut back, 6 bases at V and 4 bases at J, with 9 bases in the middle. The specimen comprised CD4+ or CD8+ T cells sorted from blood, sampled in a trial of the OX40 agonist ivuxolimab. The rearrangement joins TRBV6-1 to TRBJ1-1, with D tentatively TRBD1 (6 bases). The sequence came from an adult with an advanced solid tumor such as melanoma, head and neck, liver or kidney cancer. DNA for the CDR3: TGTGCCAGCAGGAGGGGGAGCACTGAAGCTTTCTTT. Amino acid sequence: CASRRGSTEAFF.